The clone carrying this T cell receptor beta chain came up many times. Its antigen remains unknown. TCRdb re-analyzed the PCR reads using MiXCR. The sample gives fewer than 20,000 clones, 21% of which show up once; over 15% is in the top ten. No treatment of any kind had been given to any patient before thyroid surgery. This record belongs to a study of metastatic and nonmetastatic thyroid tumors. As for the study in general: Both malignant and benign thyroid patients supplied peripheral blood and tumor or nodule tissue samples, across which the repertoires of these patients were then compared.

Whole-study findings and limits: Malignant thyroid tumors reportedly had TCR beta diversity that was significantly higher than in benign nodules, in blood and tumor.

The receptor was isolated from a female donor with papillary thyroid cancer or a benign thyroid nodule (not recorded which). Some clones in this sample may be carry-over from other donors' samples. The sequenced material came from tumor tissue.

The CDR3 coding sequence is TGCGCCAGCAGCCCTATGATGGGGGTCGCCCATGAGCAGTTCTTC. This gives the protein CASSPMMGVAHEQFF. J is TRBJ2-1 and V is TRBV5-1; D assignment may be TRBD1 or TRBD2 (5 bases each). V lost 4 bases, J lost 8 bases, and 19 bases lay in between. The V gene's germline CDR1 is SGHRS and CDR2 YFSETQ. The CDR3 consists of 15 residues.